This TCR beta chain was sequenced for a study of T-cell reconstitution after alpha-beta-depleted transplantation in children. This clonotype showed up many times. Antigen unknown. Findings of the study overall: Surviving recipient T cells and intrathymic progenitors accounted for some patients' high TCRbeta diversity at day 60. One year after transplant, T-cell counts and diversity came mostly from newly produced T cells. Several hundred expanded graft clones reportedly supplied alpha-beta T cells about two months after transplant.

This sample's TCRbeta library carried unique molecular identifier barcodes. TCRdb recomputed calls from the PCR reads with MiXCR, one row per CDR3 protein. The repertoire has 200,000 to 250,000 distinct CDR3 sequences, around 7.5% of them found once; the top ten carry just under 6.5%. V lost 5 bases to trimming and J lost 5 bases, with 12 bases between them. CDR3 length: 13 residues. Per the germline V gene, CDR1 is SGHVS and CDR2 is FQNEAQ. The sequencing used PBMCs, mostly from graft donor cells, collected 180 days after TCRalphabeta/CD19-depleted stem cell transplant. V and J are TRBV7-8 and TRBJ2-5; tentative D call: TRBD1 (5 bases). The receptor was isolated from a male patient younger than 18 who had a stem cell transplant for acute lymphoblastic leukemia, so the T cells may come from the graft donor. The CDR3 reads CASSPNRPETQYF. CDR3 in DNA: TGTGCCAGCAGCCCAAACAGGCCCGAGACCCAGTACTTC.